A single sample gave rise to the 9 T cell receptor beta chains below, sequenced in a study of response to subunit inactivated influenza vaccine. TCRdb fed the RT-PCR reads into MiXCR, producing one record per CDR3 protein. Of about 480,000 distinct CDR3 sequences listed, 25% are singletons. This specimen consisted of CD4+ T cells sorted from PBMCs, obtained 5 days after vaccination. All receptors come from a man in his fifties who received an inactivated influenza vaccine.

The genes are TRBV20-1 and TRBJ2-5, with 9 bases that match TRBD2. With 1 base clipped from V and 0 bases from J, the junction kept 6 bases outside the gene matches. The CDR3 is 16 amino acids. Per the germline V gene, CDR1 is DFQATT and CDR2 is SNEGSKA (reference sequence). CDR3 bases: TGCAGTGCTAGAGCCAGACTAGCGGTAAACCAAGAGACCCAGTACTTC. Residues: CSARARLAVNQETQYF.

V usage is TRBV18 and J usage is TRBJ1-4, with 8 positions matching TRBD1. The CDR3 covers 19 residues. J lost 8 bases, V lost 1 base, and 18 bases had no gene match. Germline lookup yields CDR1 KGHSH and CDR2 LQKENI. CDR3 in DNA: TGTGCCAGCTCACCACTTCCAGGGGGCGCATCTTTCCTCTGGGAAAAACTGTTTTTT. This sequence encodes CASSPLPGGASFLWEKLFF.

The rearrangement links TRBV9 to TRBJ2-7, with TRBD1 matching over 7 bases. V trimming: 0 bases; J trimming: 3 bases; junction bases outside the gene matches: 6. The germline CDR1 and CDR2 sequences are SGDLS and YYNGEE. The CDR3 has 15 residues. The chain's CDR3 is CASSVGGTEDYEQYF. CDR3 nucleotides: TGTGCCAGCAGCGTAGGTGGGACAGAAGACTACGAGCAGTACTTC.

This clonotype appeared many times. The chain has TRBV12-3 or TRBV12-4 and TRBJ2-7; possible D gene TRBD2, 6 bases. The V gene lost 6 bases and the J gene lost 0 bases, with 12 bases spanning the gap. The CDR3 runs to 14 residues. In DNA form, the CDR3 reads TGTGCCAGCAGCCCCTCCGGGAGCTCCTACGAGCAGTACTTC. Translated, it gives CASSPSGSSYEQYF.

Worth noting for this clonotype: One junction end does not reproduce the germline sequence, and a read error may be involved. The chain combines TRBV12-3 or TRBV12-4 with TRBJ1-2, with D unclear. This CDR3 region has 14 residues. In DNA form, the CDR3 reads TGTGCCAGCAGTAGGACGACTGCTAATTATGGCTACACCTTC. Translation gives CASSRTTANYGYTF.

This clonotype was detected a few times. The CDR3, as DNA: TGCGCCAGCACTGGGAGCGGGAGGGTTGAGCAGTTCTTC. Translated, it gives CASTGSGRVEQFF. V usage is TRBV5-1 and J usage is TRBJ2-1, with 10 bases identical to TRBD2. The CDR3 runs to 13 residues. Losses at the gene ends were 6 bases for V and 9 bases for J; bases not matched to a gene: 6. CDR1 SGHRS and CDR2 YFSETQ come from the germline V gene.

This clonotype appeared a few times. The J gene is TRBJ1-5, the V gene TRBV12-3 or TRBV12-4; unclear D gene. The CDR3 is 15 residues long. V shed 5 bases and J shed 1 base, with 12 bases lying between them. The CDR3 spells CASSAGLSSNQPQHF. The DNA for the CDR3 is TGTGCCAGCAGTGCGGGGTTGTCCAGCAATCAGCCCCAGCATTTT.

There are a few counts of this clonotype. The chain couples TRBV24-1 to TRBJ2-1; TRBD1 aligns across 7 bases. This CDR3 spans 13 amino acids. The trim removed 5 bases at V and 11 bases at J, leaving 8 bases unmatched. CDR1 KGHDR and CDR2 SFDVKD come from the germline V gene. The CDR3 sequence is CATSASGTAQQFF. The CDR3, as DNA: TGTGCCACCAGTGCATCAGGGACAGCTCAGCAGTTCTTC.

This clonotype was seen more than once but under ten times. The rearrangement uses TRBV10-3 and TRBJ2-7; 9 bases are shared with TRBD1. In germline, CDR1 is ENHRY, CDR2 SYGVKD. V was pared by 2 bases and J by 5 bases, with 4 bases of the junction left unmatched. This CDR3 has 14 amino acids. The DNA of the CDR3 is TGTGCCATCAGTGAGACGGGACAGGGTAACGAGCAGTACTTC. Protein: CAISETGQGNEQYF.